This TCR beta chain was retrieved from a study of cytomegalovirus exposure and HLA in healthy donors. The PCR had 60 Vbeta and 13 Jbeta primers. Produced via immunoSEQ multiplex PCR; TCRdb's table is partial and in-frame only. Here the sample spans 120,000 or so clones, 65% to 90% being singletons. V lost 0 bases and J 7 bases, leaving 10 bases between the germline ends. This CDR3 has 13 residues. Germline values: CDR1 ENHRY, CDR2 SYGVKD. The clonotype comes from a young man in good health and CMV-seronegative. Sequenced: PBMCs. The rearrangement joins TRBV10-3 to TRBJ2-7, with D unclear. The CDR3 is CAISESGVDEQYF. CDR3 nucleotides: TGTGCCATCAGTGAGTCGGGCGTGGATGAGCAGTACTTC.